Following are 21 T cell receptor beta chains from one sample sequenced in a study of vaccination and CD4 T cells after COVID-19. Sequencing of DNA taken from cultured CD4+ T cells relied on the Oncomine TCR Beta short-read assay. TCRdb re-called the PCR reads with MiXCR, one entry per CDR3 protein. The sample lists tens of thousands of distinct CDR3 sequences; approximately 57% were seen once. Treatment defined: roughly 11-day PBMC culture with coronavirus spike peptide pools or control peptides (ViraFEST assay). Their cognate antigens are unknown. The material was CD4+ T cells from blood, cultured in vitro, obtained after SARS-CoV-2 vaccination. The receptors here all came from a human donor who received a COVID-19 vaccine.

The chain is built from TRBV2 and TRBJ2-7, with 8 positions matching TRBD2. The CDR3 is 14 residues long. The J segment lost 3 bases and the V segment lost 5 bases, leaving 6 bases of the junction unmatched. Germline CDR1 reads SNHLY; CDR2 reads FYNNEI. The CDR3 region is CASSLSGGRYEQYF. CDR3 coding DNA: TGTGCCAGCAGTCTGAGCGGGGGTCGCTACGAGCAGTACTTC.

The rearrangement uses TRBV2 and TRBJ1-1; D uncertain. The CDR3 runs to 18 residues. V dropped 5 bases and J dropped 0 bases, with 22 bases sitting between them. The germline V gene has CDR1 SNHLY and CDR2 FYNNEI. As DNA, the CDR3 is TGTGCCAGCAGTAACTCACCCCGGGCTTTGACCGTGAACACTGAAGCTTTCTTT. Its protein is CASSNSPRALTVNTEAFF.

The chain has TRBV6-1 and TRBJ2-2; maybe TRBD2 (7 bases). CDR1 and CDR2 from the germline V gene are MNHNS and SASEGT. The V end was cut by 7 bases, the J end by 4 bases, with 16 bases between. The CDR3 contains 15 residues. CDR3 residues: CASTSGGHGTGELFF. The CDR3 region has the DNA TGTGCCAGCACTTCGGGGGGCCACGGCACCGGGGAGCTGTTTTTT.

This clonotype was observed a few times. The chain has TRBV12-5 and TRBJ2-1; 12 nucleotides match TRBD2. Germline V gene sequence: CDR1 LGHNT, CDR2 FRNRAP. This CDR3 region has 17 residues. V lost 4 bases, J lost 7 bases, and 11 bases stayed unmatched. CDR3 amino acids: CASGSLLLAGGPNEQFF. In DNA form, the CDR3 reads TGTGCTAGTGGTTCACTCCTCCTAGCGGGGGGGCCTAATGAGCAGTTCTTC. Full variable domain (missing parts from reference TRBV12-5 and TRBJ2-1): DARVTQTPRHKVTEMGQEVTMRCQPILGHNTVFWYRQTMMQGLELLAYFRNRAPLDDSGMPKDRFSAEMPDATLATLKIQPSEPRDSAVYFCASGSLLLAGGPNEQFFGPGTRLTVL.

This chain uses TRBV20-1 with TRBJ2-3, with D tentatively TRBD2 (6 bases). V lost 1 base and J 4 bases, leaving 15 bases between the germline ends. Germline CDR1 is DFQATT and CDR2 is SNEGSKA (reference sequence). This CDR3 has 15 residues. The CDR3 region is CSARGARGGPDTQYF. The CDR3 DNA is TGCAGTGCTAGAGGAGCGCGGGGTGGCCCAGATACGCAGTATTTT.

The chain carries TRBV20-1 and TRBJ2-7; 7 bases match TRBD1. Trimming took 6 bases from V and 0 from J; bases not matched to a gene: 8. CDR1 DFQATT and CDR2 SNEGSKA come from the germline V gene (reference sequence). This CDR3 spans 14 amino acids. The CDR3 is CSASDRESSYEQYF. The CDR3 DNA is TGCAGTGCCTCAGACAGGGAAAGCTCCTACGAGCAGTACTTC.

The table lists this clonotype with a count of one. CDR3 in amino acids: CSARLADGTDTQYF. The DNA for the CDR3 is TGCAGTGCCCGACTAGCGGATGGTACAGATACGCAGTATTTT. The gene calls are TRBV20-1 and TRBJ2-3; 9 positions agree with TRBD2. Germline-derived CDR1 and CDR2 are DFQATT and SNEGSKA (reference sequence). The ends lost 6 bases at V and 3 bases at J; junction bases unmatched: 7. This CDR3 spans 14 amino acids.

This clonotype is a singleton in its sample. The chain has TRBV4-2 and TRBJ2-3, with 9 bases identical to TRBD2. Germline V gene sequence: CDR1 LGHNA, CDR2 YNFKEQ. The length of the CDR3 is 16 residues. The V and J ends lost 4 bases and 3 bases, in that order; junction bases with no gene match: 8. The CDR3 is CASSLPLAGRTDTQYF. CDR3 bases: TGTGCCAGCAGCCTCCCTCTAGCGGGGCGGACAGATACGCAGTATTTT.

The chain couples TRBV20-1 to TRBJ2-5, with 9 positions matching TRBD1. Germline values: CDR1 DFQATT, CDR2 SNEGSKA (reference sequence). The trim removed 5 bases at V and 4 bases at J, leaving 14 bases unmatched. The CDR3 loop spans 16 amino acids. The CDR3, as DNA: TGCAGTGCTGAACAACAGGGGGCGCCAGTCCCAGAGACCCAGTACTTC. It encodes CSAEQQGAPVPETQYF.

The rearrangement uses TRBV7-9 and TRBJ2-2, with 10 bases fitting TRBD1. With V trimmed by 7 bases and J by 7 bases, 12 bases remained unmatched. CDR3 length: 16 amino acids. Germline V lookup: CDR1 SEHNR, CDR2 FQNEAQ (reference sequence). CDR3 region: CASTPRQGQGLGELFF. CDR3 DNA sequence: TGTGCCAGCACCCCAAGACAGGGACAGGGGCTCGGGGAGCTGTTTTTT.

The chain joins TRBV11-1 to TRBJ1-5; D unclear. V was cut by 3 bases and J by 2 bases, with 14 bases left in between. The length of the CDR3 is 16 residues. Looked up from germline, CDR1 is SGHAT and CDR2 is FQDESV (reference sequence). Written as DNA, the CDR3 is TGTGCCAGCAGCTTTGGGGAGGGCCTGGGCAATCAGCCCCAGCATTTT. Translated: CASSFGEGLGNQPQHF.

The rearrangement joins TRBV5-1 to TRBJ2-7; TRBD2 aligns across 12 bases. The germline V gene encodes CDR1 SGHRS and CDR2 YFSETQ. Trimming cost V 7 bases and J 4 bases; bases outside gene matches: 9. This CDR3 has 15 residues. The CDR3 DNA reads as TGCGCCAGCGGGCATTCAGGGACTAGCGGGTACGAGCAGTACTTC. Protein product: CASGHSGTSGYEQYF.

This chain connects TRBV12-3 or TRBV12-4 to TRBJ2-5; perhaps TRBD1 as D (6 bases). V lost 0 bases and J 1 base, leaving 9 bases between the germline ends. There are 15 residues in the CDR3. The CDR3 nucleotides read TGTGCCAGCAGTTTAGCCCCGGACAGCCAAGAGACCCAGTACTTC. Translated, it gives CASSLAPDSQETQYF.

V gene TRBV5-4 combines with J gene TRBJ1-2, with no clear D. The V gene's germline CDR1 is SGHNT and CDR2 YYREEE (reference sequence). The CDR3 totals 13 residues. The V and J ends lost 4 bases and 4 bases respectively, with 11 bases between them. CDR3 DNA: TGTGCCAGCAGCCGATTAGGTACCTATGGCTACACCTTC. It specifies CASSRLGTYGYTF.

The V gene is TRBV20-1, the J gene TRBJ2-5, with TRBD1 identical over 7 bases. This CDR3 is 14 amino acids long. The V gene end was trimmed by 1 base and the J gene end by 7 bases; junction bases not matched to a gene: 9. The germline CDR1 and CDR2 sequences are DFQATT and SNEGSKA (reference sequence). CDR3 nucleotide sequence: TGCAGTGCTAGAGGGACAGGAGGTTCCAGGACCCAGTACTTC. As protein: CSARGTGGSRTQYF.

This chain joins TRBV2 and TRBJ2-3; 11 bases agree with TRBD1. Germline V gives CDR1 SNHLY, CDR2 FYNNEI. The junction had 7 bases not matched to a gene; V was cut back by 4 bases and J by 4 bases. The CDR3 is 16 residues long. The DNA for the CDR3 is TGTGCCAGCAGTGCCGGGACAGGGGGAAGGGCAGATACGCAGTATTTT. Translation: CASSAGTGGRADTQYF.

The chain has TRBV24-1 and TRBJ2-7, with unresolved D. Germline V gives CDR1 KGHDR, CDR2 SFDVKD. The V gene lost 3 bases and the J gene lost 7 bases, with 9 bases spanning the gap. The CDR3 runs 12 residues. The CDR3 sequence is CATSDRRGEQYF. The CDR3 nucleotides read TGTGCCACCAGTGATCGGCGTGGTGAGCAGTACTTC.

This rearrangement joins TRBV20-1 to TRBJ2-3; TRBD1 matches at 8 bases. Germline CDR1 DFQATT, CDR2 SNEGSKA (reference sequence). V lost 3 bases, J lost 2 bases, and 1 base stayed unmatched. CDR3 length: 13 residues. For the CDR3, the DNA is TGCAGTGCTAGGCAGGGGGCCACAGATACGCAGTATTTT. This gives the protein CSARQGATDTQYF.

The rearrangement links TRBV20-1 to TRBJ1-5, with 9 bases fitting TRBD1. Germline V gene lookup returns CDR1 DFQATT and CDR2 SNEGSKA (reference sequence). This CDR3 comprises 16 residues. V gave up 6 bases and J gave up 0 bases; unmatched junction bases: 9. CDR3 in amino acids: CSASGTGLDSNQPQHF. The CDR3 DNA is TGCAGTGCATCCGGGACAGGGTTGGATAGCAATCAGCCCCAGCATTTT.

The CDR3 DNA sequence: TGTGCCAGCAGAAACCGACAGGGACTCCTTGAAGCTTTCTTT. This gives the protein CASRNRQGLLEAFF. V is TRBV11-3 and J is TRBJ1-1; 7 nucleotides line up with TRBD1. The germline V gene has CDR1 SGHNT and CDR2 YENEEA. After removal of 6 bases from V and 7 bases from J, the junction contained 11 bases not matched to a gene. This CDR3 has 14 residues.

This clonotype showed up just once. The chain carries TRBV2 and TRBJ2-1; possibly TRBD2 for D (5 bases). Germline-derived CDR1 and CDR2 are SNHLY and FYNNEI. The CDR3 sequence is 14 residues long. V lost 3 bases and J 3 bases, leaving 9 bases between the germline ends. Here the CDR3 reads CASSDFRGYNEQFF. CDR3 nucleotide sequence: TGTGCCAGCAGTGACTTCCGGGGCTACAATGAGCAGTTCTTC. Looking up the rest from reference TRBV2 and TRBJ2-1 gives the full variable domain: EPEVTQTPSHQVTQMGQEVILRCVPISNHLYFYWYRQILGQKVEFLVSFYNNEISEKSEIFDDQFSVERPDGSNFTLKIRSTKLEDSAMYFCASSDFRGYNEQFFGPGTRLTVL.